Following are 30 T cell receptor beta chains from one sample sequenced in a study of CD8+CD57+ T cells in acquired aplastic anemia. TCR beta VDJ and CDR3 were profiled, and genomic DNA was the template. TCRdb reanalysed the reads using MiXCR and keeps one entry per CDR3 protein. The sample has hundreds of thousands of distinct CDR3 sequences; roughly 82% are singletons. Patients who underwent sequencing had shown CD8+CD57+ cell expansion by flow cytometry. The specimen was sorted CD4+, CD8+, or CD8+CD57+ T cells (not recorded which) from PBMCs. The receptor set was obtained from a human donor with aplastic anemia.

This clonotype has at least ten counts. An end of the junction does not agree with germline; a read error may underlie this. The rearrangement uses TRBV15 and TRBJ2-3; no clear D gene. Germline V CDR1 and CDR2: LNHNV, YYDKDF (reference sequence). This CDR3 spans 14 amino acids. The CDR3, as DNA: TGTGCCACCAGCAGAGGCAGAGAGCAAGATACCCAGTACTTT. Encoded protein: CATSRGREQDTQYF.

This clonotype was detected a few times. The limits of the CDR3 on the DNA are not certain, so only TCRdb's listed CDR3 is given. The chain joins TRBV7-9 to TRBJ1-2; the table's D call, TRBD1, has no DNA check behind it. Germline V lookup: CDR1 SEHNR, CDR2 FQNEAQ (reference sequence). The CDR3 is made up of 15 amino acids, end residues included. The chain's CDR3 is CASSQGLAGGYTFTF.

In its sample, this clonotype was seen a few times. One base away lies a much larger clone, so this may be a sequencing read error. The V and J genes are TRBV27 and TRBJ2-5; D is perhaps TRBD1 or TRBD2 (6 bases each). Trimming took 4 bases from V and 5 from J, leaving 23 bases between them. The CDR3 consists of 17 residues. Germline CDR1 and CDR2: MNHEY and SMNVEV (reference sequence). CDR3: CASSSIQPSGAGETQYF. CDR3 nucleotide sequence: TGTGCCAGCAGTTCAATTCAACCATCGGGGGCTGGGGAGACCCAGTACTTC.

The J gene is TRBJ2-2, the V gene TRBV2; tentatively, D is TRBD1 (6 bases). V lost 8 bases and J lost 6, with 13 bases in between. CDR3 length equals 13 residues. Germline V gene sequence: CDR1 SNHLY, CDR2 FYNNEI. CDR3 loop: CASGAGDAGELFF. The CDR3 region has the DNA TGTGCCAGCGGTGCAGGGGACGCCGGGGAGCTGTTTTTT.

About this clonotype itself: The junction and the germline gene differ at one end; a read error may be behind it. The rearrangement links TRBV7-8 to TRBJ2-3; D is perhaps TRBD1 or TRBD2 (6 bases each). The V gene's germline CDR1 is SGHVS and CDR2 FQNEAQ. The CDR3 totals 13 residues. As DNA, the CDR3 is TGTGCCAGCGGGGACGGGGGCGCAGCCGCTACGCATTTT. Its translation is CASGDGGAAATHF.

The chain uses TRBV7-8 and TRBJ2-5; 7 bases are a match to TRBD2. V lost 1 base to trimming and J lost 5 bases; unmatched junction nucleotides: 16. Germline-derived CDR1 and CDR2 are SGHVS and FQNEAQ. The CDR3 covers 18 residues. CDR3 bases: TGTGCCAGCAGCTTAGGGGGAGGGCCCGATACGCAGGCGGAGACCCAGTACTTC. The encoded protein is CASSLGGGPDTQAETQYF.

As for this clonotype: Since no conserved phenylalanine or tryptophan closes the CDR3, a read error is the likely cause. V and J are TRBV7-9 and TRBJ2-5; 7 bases are a match to TRBD1. The CDR3 runs 12 residues. Germline values: CDR1 SEHNR, CDR2 FQNEAQ (reference sequence). Trimming took 11 bases from V and 5 from J; bases not matched to a gene: 8. The CDR3 sequence: CAGQVARETQYV. The CDR3 nucleotides are TGTGCCGGACAGGTTGCAAGGGAGACCCAGTACGTC.

The chain has TRBV7-6 and TRBJ1-4; no clear D. The CDR3 totals 14 residues. The germline gives CDR1 SGHVS, CDR2 FNYEAQ. Trimming pared 0 bases from V and 13 bases from J, leaving 15 bases between. This CDR3 is CASSLASTNELLFF. As DNA, the CDR3 is TGTGCCAGCAGCTTAGCCTCAACTAATGAACTACTGTTTTTT.

Notes on this clonotype: Likely a read error: the CDR3 ends without its conserved phenylalanine or tryptophan. The DNA is left out, because the CDR3 cannot be placed on it with certainty; the CDR3 is given as TCRdb lists it. The chain links TRBV7-8 to TRBJ1-2; TRBD1 is the table's D call, not checked against the DNA. The length of the CDR3 is 13 amino acids, counting both ends. Germline V gene sequence: CDR1 SGHVS, CDR2 FQNEAQ. CDR3 loop: CASSLGLGGDTPY.

Points on this clonotype: A much bigger clone sits one base away, suggesting this may be a read error. The chain joins TRBV6-1 to TRBJ2-1; D possibly uses TRBD1 or TRBD2 (5 bases each). The V gene's germline CDR1 is MNHNS and CDR2 SASEGT. This CDR3 is built from 14 residues. The CDR3 DNA reads as TGTGCCAGCAGAGGGGACGGCCCCTACAATGAGCAGCTCTTC. This sequence encodes CASRGDGPYNEQLF.

V gene TRBV7-3 combines with J gene TRBJ1-2; no reliable D call. Trimming removed 3 bases at V and 11 bases at J, with 25 bases between. From germline, CDR1 is SGHTA and CDR2 FQGTGA. The CDR3 runs 16 residues. CDR3 sequence: CASSLEDPDTQYFYTF. CDR3 DNA sequence: TGTGCCAGCAGCTTGGAAGACCCAGATACGCAGTATTTTTACACCTTC.

To note about this clonotype: At one end, the junction sequence differs from germline, possibly due to a read error. The CDR3 sequence: CASSLAERYKLHHF. The CDR3 DNA sequence: TGTGCCAGCAGCTTGGCAGAGCGATACAAATTGCACCATTTT. This sequence joins TRBV7-3 and TRBJ2-3; D unclear. This CDR3 comprises 14 residues. Looked up from germline, CDR1 is SGHTA and CDR2 is FQGTGA. Drawing the rest from reference TRBV7-3 and TRBJ2-3, the complete variable domain is GAGVSQTPSNKVTEKGKYVELRCDPISGHTALYWYRQSLGQGPEFLIYFQGTGAADDSGLPNDRFFAVRPEGSVSTLKIQRTERGDSAVYLCASSLAERYKLHHFGPGTRLTVL.

Details on this clonotype: The junction departs from germline at one end; a sequencing error may be responsible. The chain is built from TRBV5-1 and TRBJ2-3; no clear D. The CDR3 runs to 14 residues. From germline, CDR1 is SGHRS and CDR2 YFSETQ. The DNA for the CDR3 is TGTGCCAGCAGCTTGGTTAGGGCTGGAGATACGCAGTATTTT. This encodes CASSLVRAGDTQYF.

The J gene is TRBJ2-7, the V gene TRBV29-1; D may be TRBD1 or TRBD2 (6 bases each). The V end was cut by 7 bases, the J end by 3 bases, with 13 bases between. The CDR3 loop spans 12 amino acids. Germline-derived CDR1 and CDR2 are SQVTM and ANQGSEA. Here the CDR3 reads CSAAGHGYEQYF. For the CDR3, the DNA is TGCAGCGCTGCGGGACACGGCTACGAGCAGTACTTC.

Turning to this clonotype: The junction does not match germline at one end; this may be a read error. V and J are TRBV19 and TRBJ2-1; no firm D call. Germline CDR1 and CDR2: LNHDA and SQIVND (reference sequence). The CDR3 loop spans 15 amino acids. The CDR3 region has the DNA TGTGCCAGTAGGGGAATTGGCGGAGCCTCCGGTGAGCTGTTTTTC. Translated, it gives CASRGIGGASGELFF.

For this clonotype: The conserved phenylalanine or tryptophan normally closing the CDR3 is absent here, so this likely arose from a read error. The DNA is left out, because the CDR3 cannot be placed on it with certainty; the CDR3 is given as TCRdb lists it. The V gene is TRBV7-9, the J gene TRBJ1-5; the table's D call TRBD1 went unverified against the DNA. The CDR3 region is 13 residues in length, termini included. Germline V gene sequence: CDR1 SEHNR, CDR2 FQNEAQ (reference sequence). The CDR3: CASSLTRGEPLFG.

This chain links TRBV7-6 with TRBJ1-1, with no clear D. CDR1 is SGHVS and CDR2 is FNYEAQ in the germline V gene. This CDR3 region has 15 residues. V lost 7 bases and J lost 14, with 29 bases in between. The CDR3: CASTLGRAANTATFF. CDR3 nucleotides: TGTGCCAGCACCCTAGGGAGGGCAGCCAACACTGCCACCTTCTTT.

This chain links TRBV7-3 with TRBJ1-5; D might be TRBD1 (5 bases). Germline loops: CDR1 SGHTA, CDR2 FQGTGA. The CDR3 runs to 16 residues. V was shortened by 10 bases and J by 11 bases, with 30 bases between the two germline ends. The CDR3 loop reads CAITRAWRAGHRAQHF. The CDR3 DNA is TGTGCCATCACGCGTGCTTGGCGAGCAGGACATCGGGCCCAGCATTTT.

A remark on this clonotype: Mismatch with germline at one junction end may stem from a read error. This rearrangement joins TRBV7-9 to TRBJ2-3, with D maybe TRBD2 (5 bases). The CDR3 is made up of 14 amino acids. Germline V gene lookup returns CDR1 SEHNR and CDR2 FQNEAQ (reference sequence). CDR3: CASSFEGSAGRHKF. The CDR3 DNA follows: TGTGCCAGCAGCTTTGAGGGAAGCGCGGGTAGGCATAAGTTT.

The chain joins TRBV7-2 to TRBJ1-5; TRBD1 aligns across 10 bases. Trimming at V came to 3 bases and at J to 12 bases, leaving 14 bases not matched to a gene. Per germline, CDR1 SGHTA and CDR2 FQGNSA. The CDR3 is 16 amino acids. The CDR3 here is CASSLTGGADYGYQHF. DNA of the CDR3: TGTGCCAGCAGCTTGACAGGGGGCGCCGACTATGGCTACCAGCATTTT.

The chain links TRBV7-9 to TRBJ1-1; TRBD1 matches 7 bases. With V trimmed by 5 bases and J by 3 bases, 15 bases remained unmatched. This CDR3 region has 17 residues. CDR1 and CDR2 (germline): SEHNR, FQNEAQ (reference sequence). The CDR3, as DNA: TGTGCCAGCAGCGGGGAAAGACGACAGGGAGGCGACACTGAAGCTTTCTTT. Protein: CASSGERRQGGDTEAFF.

The rearrangement links TRBV11-2 to TRBJ2-7, with TRBD1 matching 8 bases. J gave up 2 bases and V 5 bases, and 11 bases lay outside the gene matches. The CDR3 is made up of 16 amino acids. Per germline, CDR1 SGHAT and CDR2 FQNNGV. For the CDR3, the DNA is TGTGCCAGCAGCCCACTTAGCGGACAGGGTACCTACGAGCAGTACTTC. This sequence encodes CASSPLSGQGTYEQYF.

As concerns this clonotype: Compared with germline, one end of the junction differs, possibly owing to a read error. The chain uses TRBV15 and TRBJ2-5; D perhaps matches TRBD1 (5 bases). This CDR3 spans 14 amino acids. Germline V gives CDR1 LNHNV, CDR2 YYDKDF (reference sequence). This CDR3 is CASSRASSHETQYF. CDR3 coding DNA: TGTGCCAGCAGCAGGGCCTCCAGTCACGAGACCCAGTACTTC.

With respect to this clonotype: At one boundary the junction diverges from the germline segment, which might be a read error. The rearrangement uses TRBV7-6 and TRBJ2-1; 7 bases are shared with TRBD2. Germline V gene lookup returns CDR1 SGHVS and CDR2 FNYEAQ. This CDR3 has 16 amino acids. CDR3 DNA: TGTGCCAGCAGCTTAGCGGGTGGGGGGGAGCGCGATCGACAGTCCTTC. Translated: CASSLAGGGERDRQSF.

In the case of this clonotype: A read error is likely, as this CDR3 ends without the conserved phenylalanine or tryptophan. Because the CDR3's place on the DNA is in doubt, the DNA is left out and the CDR3 is given as listed by TCRdb. The J gene is TRBJ2-7, the V gene TRBV7-8; the table's D call of TRBD1 was not tested on the DNA. The germline V gene encodes CDR1 SGHVS and CDR2 FQNEAQ. The CDR3 length equals 13 residues, ends included. The CDR3: CASSLARGPDKYD.

The rearrangement links TRBV7-8 to TRBJ2-3; a weak D match, TRBD1 (5 bases). Germline V lookup: CDR1 SGHVS, CDR2 FQNEAQ. V lost 5 bases and J lost 14, with 20 bases in between. The CDR3 has 13 amino acids. CDR3 sequence: CASSVRPDETAYF. DNA of the CDR3: TGTGCCAGCAGCGTTCGGCCCGACGAGACAGCGTATTTT.

As concerns this clonotype: The final CDR3 position lacks the conserved phenylalanine or tryptophan, pointing to a likely read error. No DNA is shown, since the ends of the CDR3 on it are uncertain; the CDR3 is the one TCRdb lists. The J gene is TRBJ2-7, the V gene TRBV7-8; TRBD2 reflects the table's D call only, with no check against the DNA. Germline V gives CDR1 SGHVS, CDR2 FQNEAQ. With termini counted, the CDR3 has 13 amino acids. CDR3 sequence: CASTYKGEHEKYY.

The chain links TRBV15 to TRBJ2-1; 8 bases match TRBD2. This CDR3 has 16 residues. Germline loops: CDR1 LNHNV, CDR2 YYDKDF (reference sequence). J gave up 6 bases and V 3 bases, and 10 bases lay outside the gene matches. The CDR3 spells CATSREGSGRGNEQFF. CDR3 bases: TGTGCCACCAGCAGGGAGGGAAGCGGGAGAGGCAATGAGCAGTTCTTC. Full variable domain (rest looked up from reference TRBV15 and TRBJ2-1): DAMVIQNPRYQVTQFGKPVTLSCSQTLNHNVMYWYQQKSSQAPKLLFHYYDKDFNNEADTPDNFQSRRPNTSFCFLDIRSPGLGDTAMYLCATSREGSGRGNEQFFGPGTRLTVL.

On this clonotype: The junction and the germline gene differ at one end; a read error may be behind it. This sequence joins TRBV7-3 and TRBJ2-2; TRBD1 or TRBD2 may be the D gene (5 bases each). This CDR3 region has 12 residues. CDR1 and CDR2 (germline): SGHTA, FQGTGA. This chain's CDR3 is CASSLVAGAVSF. The CDR3 DNA follows: TGTGCCAGCAGCTTAGTAGCCGGGGCGGTGTCTTTT.

V gene TRBV10-3 combines with J gene TRBJ1-4; the D is unclear. Germline CDR1 ENHRY, CDR2 SYGVKD. The ends were cut back, 6 bases at V and 4 bases at J, with 21 bases in the middle. The CDR3 length is 17 residues. The CDR3 nucleotides are TGTGCCATCAGCTTTCATCCAGACGAGACAATTAATGAAAAACTGTTTTTT. Amino acid sequence: CAISFHPDETINEKLFF.